This T cell receptor (beta chain) was identified during a study of beta chain features in type 1 diabetes (dated by TCRdb to between 2018 and 2020). About the study as a whole: Mean age, gender distribution, total cell number and subset yield did not differ between patients and healthy donors. In the study, recently diagnosed type 1 diabetes patients and matched healthy donors were compared on the TCRB repertoires of their sorted circulating CD4+ T cell subsets. Across all samples, around 99 million sorted cells were examined, and cell number per subset correlated strongly with RNA yield. Regulatory and stem cell-like memory subsets were isolated from only 8 patients and about eight healthy donors, whereas naive and central memory subsets came from all 30 or so donors.

Each donor gave one peripheral blood draw, approximately 110 mL on average, collected into heparinised tubes. A BD FACSAria II and a panel including CD45RO, CCR7, CD25, CD127, CD95 and CD27 were used to sort naive, central memory, regulatory and stem cell-like memory CD4+ T cells. A purity above 98% was achieved for all sorted populations. PBMCs were separated immediately by Lymphoprep density gradient centrifugation and were stained directly, without being cultured. Samples were stained and sorted in pairs, with one healthy donor and one patient per experiment, so that batch effects were minimized. This clone was found a few times. Its antigen target is currently unknown. No much larger clone exists at a distance of one base, and base qualities are not known. The High Capacity cDNA Reverse Transcription Kit was used to reverse transcribe all of the isolated RNA, meaning that expressed TCRB transcripts were what got sequenced. Deep immunoSEQ sequencing was applied to naive, central memory and regulatory T cell samples, giving an average of roughly 3.3 million total reads per sample. Sorted cells were lysed in RLT buffer and RNA was extracted with DNase-treated RNeasy Micro or Mini kits, depending on cell number. Each cell subset was processed separately to prevent cross-contamination, with patient and healthy donor samples processed together. TCRB sequences were amplified from cDNA with the immunoSEQ multiplex PCR, producing 87-bp fragments spanning the CDR3 region. Amplicons were sequenced on the Illumina HiSeq platform. For the original study's pipeline: Synthetic template baselines were used to correct PCR bias computationally, reads within Hamming distance 2 were collapsed, and singletons that could not be merged were discarded. By aligning reads against IMGT, V, D and J genes, CDR3 length, and insertions or deletions at six rearrangement sites were assigned. Within each subset, clonotype counts were normalized to the number of sorted cells before true diversity and Gini coefficients were calculated with the tcR R package. Repertoire sharing was quantified using the overlap coefficient calculated on TCRB nucleotide sequences. Out-of-frame TCRB sequences from naive cells were analyzed to stand in for the pre-selection repertoire. The source is immuneACCESS, and TCRdb retained only in-frame sequences with V and J called. Part of the clones is not carried over; for the studies checked, unresolved V genes explain less than half of this, and the remainder is unexplained. Clonal size and the V and J genes are those of that table, whereas D and trimming came from the DNA. For this sample the table gives hundreds of thousands of clones, of which roughly an eighth were detected only once. Jointly, the top ten make up 0.035% to 0.045% of the sample.

Measured from the cysteine to the phenylalanine, the CDR3 is 14 residues long. Only the CDR3 portion is preserved as DNA: 42 bases, with reading frame beginning at the first base. Clipping removes 2 bases from V and 11 bases from J, with 11 as the unmatched junction base count. CDR1 and CDR2, looked up from the germline V gene, are MRHNA and SNTAGT. General conclusions and limits of the study: Naive, central memory and regulatory TCRB repertoires appeared to be more alike among patients than among healthy donors. At VDJ recombination sites, patients with type 1 diabetes made fewer insertions and deleted more nucleotides, a pattern implying thymic rearrangement abnormalities. Only small numbers of individuals were included in the HLA sub-analyses, which left unresolved whether HLA type had any influence on TCRB rearrangement. Shorter templates might have been favored by PCR, but patient and control samples were amplified and corrected together, so both groups would have been affected equally by any skew. Type 1 diabetes patients showed a moderate but significant shortening of TCRB CDR3 length in all four CD4+ subsets. Because cDNA rather than genomic DNA was sequenced, highly expressing activated cells could have been over-represented, although no difference in activation and CD3 levels was found between groups.

Sequenced sample: naive CD4+ T cells from blood. The sample's cell subset or site, from its label and the paper: true naive CD4+ T cells. The sequence came from a man younger than 35 with type 1 diabetes. The chain links TRBV6-4 with TRBJ1-2, with TRBD1 identical over 7 junction bases. The CDR3: CASSDDFQGGEYTF. The DNA sequence follows: TGTGCCAGCAGTGACGATTTTCAGGGGGGAGAGTACACCTTC.